This T cell receptor beta chain is from a study of Graves' ophthalmopathy and Graves' hyperthyroidism. Study-level findings and limits: Its predictions of ophthalmopathy progression gave the model 55% to 71% sensitivity and roughly 76% specificity.

Transcripts of RNA were the source for amplifying TCR beta CDR3 regions. Following a first-round RT-PCR that used HTBI primers, a second-round multiplex PCR was carried out. TCRdb re-derived calls from the multiplex PCR reads in MiXCR, one entry per CDR3 protein. The sample records 600,000 to 950,000 distinct CDR3 sequences, 40% being singletons. Of note for this clonotype: What it binds is unknown. One junction end does not reproduce the germline sequence, and a read error may be involved.

The germline CDR1 and CDR2 sequences are ENHRY and SYGVKD. This CDR3 contains 14 residues. The V gene is TRBV10-3, the J gene TRBJ2-5, with a weak D call TRBD2 (6 bases). The source is an adult man with Graves' ophthalmopathy. Sequencing was done on a sample of peripheral blood. The CDR3 region has the DNA TGTGCCAGCAGTGGCGCGGGGAACCAAGAGACCCAGTACTTC. Translated: CASSGAGNQETQYF.